The 13 T cell receptor beta chains presented below share a single source sample, sequenced in a study of HIV-infected patients and healthy controls. The repertoire came from unfractionated whole blood and reflected all unsorted peripheral T cells. Reverse transcription used approximately 500 ng RNA and constant-region primers for alpha and beta. Alpha and beta chain libraries were made separately by chain-specific third strand synthesis with multiplexing indices. TCRdb independently ran MiXCR on the 5' RACE reads; one entry per CDR3 protein. The sample contains about 15,000 distinct CDR3 sequences, around 5.5% of which appear only once. What was sequenced was blood. The receptors here all came from an adult in good health.

This clonotype was recorded many times. The chain uses TRBV6-1 and TRBJ2-2; 9 positions agree with TRBD2. The CDR3 is 14 residues long. Losses at the gene ends were 4 bases for V and 6 bases for J; bases not matched to a gene: 3. Looked up from germline, CDR1 is MNHNS and CDR2 is SASEGT. CDR3 nucleotide sequence: TGTGCCAGCAGTGGTGCTAGCGGGGCCGGGGAGCTGTTTTTT. It is translated as CASSGASGAGELFF.

This clonotype was found many times. The rearrangement uses TRBV5-5 and TRBJ1-6; 8 bases agree with TRBD1. Germline assignment: CDR1 SGHKS and CDR2 YYEKEE (reference sequence). The V gene end was trimmed by 1 base and the J gene end by 7 bases; junction bases not matched to a gene: 7. This CDR3 spans 16 amino acids. The CDR3 sequence: CASSLSWTGINSPLHF. CDR3 DNA sequence: TGTGCCAGCAGCTTGAGCTGGACAGGGATAAATTCACCCCTCCACTTT.

In this sample, this clonotype turned up many times. The V gene is TRBV7-9, the J gene TRBJ1-1; 8 bases align to TRBD1. J was trimmed by 5 bases and V by 5 bases; bases with no gene match: 10. The length of the CDR3 is 15 residues. The germline gives CDR1 SEHNR, CDR2 FQNEAQ (reference sequence). CDR3 sequence (DNA): TGTGCCAGCAGCCGTTCCCCTACAGGGGGGACTGAAGCTTTCTTT. As protein: CASSRSPTGGTEAFF.

At least ten counts were recorded for this clonotype. V is TRBV3-1 and J is TRBJ2-1, with 9 bases that match TRBD2. Per germline, CDR1 LGHDT and CDR2 YNNKEL (reference sequence). V lost 3 bases and J lost 2; bases outside the gene matches: 8. The CDR3 sequence is 17 residues long. The CDR3 sequence: CASSHQMTSGPYNEQFF. The DNA for the CDR3 is TGTGCCAGCAGCCACCAGATGACTAGCGGACCCTACAATGAGCAGTTCTTC.

This clonotype was seen many times. The V call is TRBV18, the J call TRBJ1-4; 7 bases fit TRBD1. This CDR3 is 17 amino acids long. CDR1 is KGHSH, CDR2 LQKENI, per germline. V was pared by 2 bases and J by 1 base, with 7 bases of the junction left unmatched. CDR3 nucleotide sequence: TGTGCCAGCTCACCAGTGACAGGGAAAGGAACTAATGAAAAACTGTTTTTT. Protein sequence: CASSPVTGKGTNEKLFF.

This clonotype is medium-sized in the sample. The rearrangement joins TRBV6-2 or TRBV6-3 to TRBJ2-3, with D possibly TRBD2 on 6 matching bases. There are 16 residues in the CDR3. V lost 5 bases and J 2 bases, leaving 17 bases between the germline ends. Germline V lookup: CDR1 MNHEY, CDR2 SVGEGT. DNA of the CDR3: TGTGCCAGCAGTCCGGAGGGACGGAAGATCACAGATACGCAGTATTTT. Amino acids: CASSPEGRKITDTQYF.

This clonotype was detected ten times or more. The rearrangement uses TRBV5-1 and TRBJ2-7, with 8 nucleotides matching TRBD1. The CDR3 consists of 16 residues. The junction had 12 bases not matched to a gene; V was cut back by 6 bases and J by 1 base. The V gene's germline CDR1 is SGHRS and CDR2 YFSETQ. The CDR3 DNA reads as TGCGCCAGCAACAGGATTTTAACAGGGGGATCCTACGAGCAGTACTTC. This gives the protein CASNRILTGGSYEQYF.

A few counts support this clonotype. The V call is TRBV19, the J call TRBJ1-5; 8 bases match TRBD1. Germline V lookup: CDR1 LNHDA, CDR2 SQIVND (reference sequence). V lost 4 bases to trimming and J lost 4 bases; unmatched junction nucleotides: 9. The CDR3 totals 16 residues. The CDR3 DNA is TGTGCCAGTAGTACCTCCGGGACAGGTGGTAATCAGCCCCAGCATTTT. It yields the protein CASSTSGTGGNQPQHF. Combining the CDR3 with reference TRBV19 and TRBJ1-5 gives the whole variable domain DGGITQSPKYLFRKEGQNVTLSCEQNLNHDAMYWYRQDPGQGLRLIYYSQIVNDFQKGDIAEGYSVSREKKESFPLTVTSAQKNPTAFYLCASSTSGTGGNQPQHFGDGTRLSIL.

This clonotype was seen ten or more times. V usage is TRBV5-1 and J usage is TRBJ1-2; D not resolved. This CDR3 has 16 amino acids. Trimming took 4 bases from V and 4 from J, leaving 20 bases between them. The V gene's germline CDR1 is SGHRS and CDR2 YFSETQ. The CDR3 sequence is CASSIDGPPVSYGYTF. The CDR3 DNA is TGCGCCAGCAGCATAGATGGGCCCCCTGTCTCCTATGGCTACACCTTC. Looking up the rest from reference TRBV5-1 and TRBJ1-2 gives the full variable domain: KAGVTQTPRYLIKTRGQQVTLSCSPISGHRSVSWYQQTPGQGLQFLFEYFSETQRNKGNFPGRFSGRQFSNSRSEMNVSTLELGDSALYLCASSIDGPPVSYGYTFGSGTRLTVV.

This clonotype has a count of ten or more. This chain joins TRBV19 and TRBJ1-4, with D possibly matching TRBD1 (5 bases). The V end was cut by 6 bases, the J end by 1 base, with 12 bases between. The CDR3 totals 15 residues. Germline V gene data show CDR1 as LNHDA and CDR2 as SQIVND (reference sequence). Written as DNA, the CDR3 is TGTGCCAGTAGGACAGCCTTGGAAACTAATGAAAAACTGTTTTTT. Protein sequence: CASRTALETNEKLFF.

At least ten counts were recorded for this clonotype. V usage is TRBV20-1 and J usage is TRBJ2-2, with D maybe TRBD1 (5 bases). The CDR3 contains 16 residues. V shed 6 bases and J shed 1 base, with 18 bases lying between them. The germline V gene has CDR1 DFQATT and CDR2 SNEGSKA (reference sequence). The CDR3 here is CSADVAGFWNTGELFF. CDR3 DNA: TGCAGTGCAGACGTCGCAGGGTTTTGGAACACCGGGGAGCTGTTTTTT.

This clonotype is medium-sized. The rearrangement links TRBV9 to TRBJ2-5, with D tentatively TRBD2 (5 bases). V was trimmed by 10 bases and J by 0 bases, leaving 13 bases between them. The CDR3 is 13 amino acids. Germline values: CDR1 SGDLS, CDR2 YYNGEE. In DNA form, the CDR3 reads TGTGCCGGCGGGCTATTGTACCAAGAGACCCAGTACTTC. This sequence encodes CAGGLLYQETQYF.

This clonotype was picked up many times. The chain uses TRBV6-5 and TRBJ1-5; D not certain. V was shortened by 0 bases and J by 0 bases, with 3 bases between the two germline ends. This CDR3 has 14 amino acids. The germline CDR1 and CDR2 sequences are MNHEY and SVGAGI. CDR3 residues: CASSYSGSNQPQHF. The CDR3 nucleotides are TGTGCCAGCAGTTACTCGGGTAGCAATCAGCCCCAGCATTTT.